This T cell receptor beta chain was profiled in a study of cytomegalovirus exposure and HLA in healthy donors. PCR primers comprised 60 Vbeta and 13 Jbeta primers. TCRdb's copy holds only in-frame clones and misses some; the assay was immunoSEQ multiplex PCR. Here the sample spans fewer than 200,000 clones, approximately 80% being singletons. The CDR3 has 13 amino acids. Germline CDR1 MNHNY, CDR2 SVGAGI (reference sequence). The germline V and J ends were trimmed by 6 bases and 1 base, with 7 bases remaining between them. Study-wide results and caveats: The study labeled under 200 TCR beta chains cytomegalovirus-associated.

Details on this clone: The antigen is undetermined.

Sequencing was done on a sample of PBMCs. The chain couples TRBV6-6 to TRBJ1-5; D gene ambiguous. The source is a woman aged 45-60 years in good health and CMV-seronegative. The CDR3: CASSSRSNQPQHF. CDR3 DNA sequence: TGTGCCAGCAGCTCACGGAGCAATCAGCCCCAGCATTTT.